This T cell receptor beta chain originates from a study of blood T cell repertoires in COVID-19. For the study at large: Whether acute or convalescent, the COVID-19 samples came from the United States, Italy and Spain.

The CDR3 runs to 14 residues. Germline assignment: CDR1 SGHDT and CDR2 YYEEEE. V was clipped by 4 bases and J by 10 bases, with 20 bases between them. Original data processing: Nucleated cell number was recorded as an estimate derived from reference gene primer amplification. Sequencing used immunoSEQ multiplex PCR; TCRdb keeps in-frame clones, though not all of them. The D gene and trimming were derived from the DNA, and the V and J assignments and clone size from that table. Of roughly 150,000 clones listed, over 60% are singletons. This clone was counted once. This receptor was obtained from a woman older than 75 with acute or convalescent COVID-19. Sequencing input: peripheral blood. V and J are TRBV5-6 and TRBJ1-1; D might be TRBD1 (5 bases). CDR3 protein: CASSAGAVGRGAFF. The DNA for the CDR3 is TGTGCCAGCAGCGCCGGGGCGGTCGGGAGGGGAGCTTTCTTT.